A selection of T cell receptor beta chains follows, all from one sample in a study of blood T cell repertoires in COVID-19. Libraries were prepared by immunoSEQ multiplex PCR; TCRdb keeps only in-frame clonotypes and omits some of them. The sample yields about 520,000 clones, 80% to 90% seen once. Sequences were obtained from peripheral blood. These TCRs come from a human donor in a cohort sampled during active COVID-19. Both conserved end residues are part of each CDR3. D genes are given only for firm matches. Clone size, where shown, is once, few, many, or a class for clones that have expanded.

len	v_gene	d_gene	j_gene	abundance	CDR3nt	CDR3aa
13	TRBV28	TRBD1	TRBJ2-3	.	TGTGCCACCATGGGACAGGGGGTATATACGCAGTATTTT	CATMGQGVYTQYF
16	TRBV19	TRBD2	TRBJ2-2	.	TGTGCCAGTAGTATAGTAGCGGGAGGGAACACCGGGGAGCTGTTTTTT	CASSIVAGGNTGELFF
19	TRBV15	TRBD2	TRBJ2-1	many	TGTGCCACCAGCAGAGCCGGGACTAGCGGGAGTATTTTGGGCAATGAGCAGTTCTTC	CATSRAGTSGSILGNEQFF
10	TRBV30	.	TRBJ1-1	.	TGTGCCTGGATAGAAATTGAAGCTTTCTTT	CAWIEIEAFF
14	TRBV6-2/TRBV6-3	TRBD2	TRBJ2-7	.	TGTGCCAGCAGTTACAGCGGGATGTCCTACGAGCAGTACTTC	CASSYSGMSYEQYF
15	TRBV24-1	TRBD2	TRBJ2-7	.	TGTGCCACCAGTGAGAGCGGGAGCCCCCCCTACGAGCAGTACTTC	CATSESGSPPYEQYF
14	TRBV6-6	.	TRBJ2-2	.	TGTGCCAGCAGCCGAGACAGTTCCACCGGGGAGCTGTTTTTT	CASSRDSSTGELFF
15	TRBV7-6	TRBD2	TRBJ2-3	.	TGTGCCAGCAGGTTAGCGGGAGGGGTCACAGATACGCAGTATTTT	CASRLAGGVTDTQYF
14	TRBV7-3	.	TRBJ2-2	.	TGTGCCAGCAGCTTACAACACAGCACCGGGGAGCTGTTTTTT	CASSLQHSTGELFF
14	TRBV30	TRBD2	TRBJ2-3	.	TGTGCCTGGGGTCATAGCGGGAGAGTGGATACGCAGTATTTT	CAWGHSGRVDTQYF
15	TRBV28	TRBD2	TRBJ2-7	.	TGTGCCAGCAGCTTTAGTGGACTAGCGGGATTCGAGCAGTACTTC	CASSFSGLAGFEQYF
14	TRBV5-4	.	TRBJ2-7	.	TGTGCCAGCAGACCAGACGAGCGGTCCTACGAGCAGTACTTC	CASRPDERSYEQYF
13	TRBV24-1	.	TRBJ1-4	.	TGTGCCACCAGTTCCGACACGACTGAAAAACTGTTTTTT	CATSSDTTEKLFF
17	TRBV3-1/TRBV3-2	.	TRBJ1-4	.	TGTGCCAGCAGCCAATGGGGGGGCCGGGAAAGAGGGGAAAAACTGTTTTTT	CASSQWGGRERGEKLFF
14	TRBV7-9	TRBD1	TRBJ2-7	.	TGTGCCAGCAGCAATCGACAGGGTTCCTACGAGCAGTACTTC	CASSNRQGSYEQYF
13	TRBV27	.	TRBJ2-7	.	TGTGCCAGCAGACGACTCTCCACCGGGGAGCAGTACTTC	CASRRLSTGEQYF